A selection of T cell receptor beta chains follows, all from one sample in a study of identical twins. TCRdb re-called the 5' RACE reads with MiXCR, one entry per CDR3 protein. The table lists a few hundred thousand distinct CDR3 sequences, roughly 8% of them singletons. These same data were also listed under a study on yellow fever vaccine responses in identical twins.

The sequencing input was CD8+ T cells sorted from blood. These receptors all come from a woman aged 18-30 years in good health. Each CDR3 is given with its conserved first and last residue. A D gene is named only where the DNA matches it firmly. Size is stated for part of the rows, as once, few or many counts, or as a class when the clone is expanded.

J: TRBJ2-7
D: TRBD2
V: TRBV4-3
size: many
DNA: TGCGCCAGCAGCCTTCGACTAGCTGGGCTCAGGAACGAGCAGTACTTC
CDR3: CASSLRLAGLRNEQYF

J: TRBJ2-7
D: .
V: TRBV6-2/TRBV6-3
size: few
DNA: TGTGCCAGCAGTTACGATCAGGAATTACGGATCCACGAGCAGTACTTC
CDR3: CASSYDQELRIHEQYF

J: TRBJ1-2
D: TRBD1
V: TRBV3-1
size: .
DNA: TGTGCCAGCAGCCAACTTGAGGGACAGGTGGATGGCTACACCTTC
CDR3: CASSQLEGQVDGYTF

J: TRBJ2-7
D: .
V: TRBV7-9
size: .
DNA: TGTGCCAGCAGCTTAGGGGGGGCGTCTTTGTACGAGCAGTACTTC
CDR3: CASSLGGASLYEQYF

J: TRBJ1-1
D: .
V: TRBV6-5
size: many
DNA: TGTGCCAGCAGTTCTGGACAGGAAGCTTTCTTT
CDR3: CASSSGQEAFF

J: TRBJ2-7
D: TRBD2
V: TRBV15
size: .
DNA: TGTGCCACCAGCGAATGGGGGGAGGGCGAAGGGGAGCAGTACTTC
CDR3: CATSEWGEGEGEQYF

J: TRBJ2-2
D: .
V: TRBV3-1
size: .
DNA: TGTGCCAGCAGCCAAGTTGGATCCCCCAACACCGGGGAGCTGTTTTTT
CDR3: CASSQVGSPNTGELFF

J: TRBJ2-1
D: .
V: TRBV29-1
size: .
DNA: TGCAGCGTTGAAGGAGGGCCCCTATCCTACAATGAGCAGTTCTTC
CDR3: CSVEGGPLSYNEQFF

J: TRBJ2-1
D: .
V: TRBV10-2
size: few
DNA: TGCGCCAGCAGTTCTATGGAGGTTAGCAGCCCCTTGCATGAGCAGTTCTTC
CDR3: CASSSMEVSSPLHEQFF

J: TRBJ2-1
D: TRBD2
V: TRBV20-1
size: many
DNA: TGCAGTGCTAGAGATCGGTTAGCGGGGTACAATGAGCAGTTCTTC
CDR3: CSARDRLAGYNEQFF

J: TRBJ2-7
D: .
V: TRBV29-1
size: many
DNA: TGCAGCATAAAACAACGGGACATCCGGGGCTACGAGCAGTACTTC
CDR3: CSIKQRDIRGYEQYF